A single sample gave rise to the 3 T cell receptor beta chains below, sequenced in a study of response to subunit inactivated influenza vaccine. In TCRdb, the RT-PCR reads were re-called with MiXCR into one record per CDR3 protein. The data hold fewer than 700,000 distinct CDR3 sequences, with about an eighth observed a single time. The sequences come from PBMCs from blood, collected 35 to 45 days after vaccination. All receptors come from a man aged 45-65 years who received an inactivated influenza vaccine.

This clonotype was found a few times. V usage is TRBV14 and J usage is TRBJ2-1, with TRBD2 matching 14 bases. V trimming: 5 bases; J trimming: 13 bases; junction bases outside the gene matches: 4. CDR3 length equals 13 residues. Germline-derived CDR1 and CDR2 are SGHDN and FVKESK. The DNA of the CDR3 is TGTGCCAGCAGCGGGACTAGCGGGGGATCTCAGTTCTTC. It yields the protein CASSGTSGGSQFF.

This clonotype came up once. One end of the junction is discordant with germline, which a read error may explain. The chain recombines TRBV12-3 or TRBV12-4 with TRBJ2-7, with D perhaps being TRBD1 or TRBD2 (7 bases each). This CDR3 comprises 12 residues. The CDR3 spells CGSRGGFNEQYF. The DNA for the CDR3 is TGTGGCAGCAGGGGGGGGTTCAACGAGCAGTACTTC.

Only a few counts were recorded for this clonotype. The chain combines TRBV7-9 with TRBJ1-1; unclear D gene. The CDR3 is 14 amino acids. Trimming left V 4 bases short and J 1 base short, with 10 bases between. Germline V gene lookup returns CDR1 SEHNR and CDR2 FQNEAQ (reference sequence). The DNA of the CDR3 is TGTGCCAGCAGCTCAGACACACAGAACACTGAAGCTTTCTTT. Protein product: CASSSDTQNTEAFF.